The 19 T cell receptor beta chains below all came from one sample that was sequenced in a study of blood T cell repertoires in COVID-19. Using immunoSEQ multiplex PCR, the repertoire was profiled, and TCRdb retains in-frame clones only, with some absent. The sample consists of approximately 460,000 clones, about 91% of them appearing once. Source material: peripheral blood. The receptors originated from a man younger than 30 with COVID-19, enrolled during active disease.

This clone appeared a single time. The chain carries TRBV6-5 and TRBJ2-5; D is possibly TRBD2 (5 bases). The V gene's germline CDR1 is MNHEY and CDR2 SVGAGI. The CDR3 is made up of 13 amino acids. V was shortened by 6 bases and J by 5 bases, with 13 bases between the two germline ends. The CDR3 nucleotides are TGTGCCAGCAGACGTGGGAGTGGGGAGACCCAGTACTTC. It codes for CASRRGSGETQYF.

Of note for this clone: The same CDR3 also results from other DNA sequences found in this sample. The gene calls are TRBV19 and TRBJ2-3; 9 nucleotides agree with TRBD1. Germline-derived CDR1 and CDR2 are LNHDA and SQIVND (reference sequence). The CDR3 totals 14 residues. V was pared by 4 bases and J by 1 base, with 0 bases of the junction left unmatched. The CDR3 DNA follows: TGTGCCAGTAGTAGGGACAGGGGCACAGATACGCAGTATTTT. Its protein is CASSRDRGTDTQYF.

This rearrangement joins TRBV5-5 to TRBJ2-5; the D is unclear. Trimming left V 2 bases short and J 1 base short, with 6 bases between. The germline gives CDR1 SGHKS, CDR2 YYEKEE (reference sequence). This CDR3 is built from 13 residues. The CDR3 loop is CASSFYLQETQYF. CDR3 DNA: TGTGCCAGCAGCTTCTACCTCCAAGAGACCCAGTACTTC.

V and J are TRBV2 and TRBJ2-7; D is perhaps TRBD2 (6 bases). The CDR3 runs to 13 residues. V lost 6 bases to trimming and J lost 2 bases, with 11 bases between them. Looked up from germline, CDR1 is SNHLY and CDR2 is FYNNEI. CDR3 DNA: TGTGCCAGCAGGGGACTGGTCCCCTACGAGCAGTACTTC. Protein: CASRGLVPYEQYF.

The V and J genes are TRBV24-1 and TRBJ2-2; D not resolved. The CDR3 covers 14 residues. The germline CDR1 and CDR2 sequences are KGHDR and SFDVKD. The V end was cut by 5 bases, the J end by 1 base, with 7 bases between. CDR3 DNA: TGTGCCACCAGTGTCCGACAGAACACCGGGGAGCTGTTTTTT. As protein: CATSVRQNTGELFF.

This clone was detected once. J is TRBJ2-1 and V is TRBV11-2, with 11 bases matching TRBD2. Trimming at V came to 5 bases and at J to 8 bases, leaving 8 bases not matched to a gene. Germline lookup yields CDR1 SGHAT and CDR2 FQNNGV. This CDR3 region has 15 residues. The CDR3 loop reads CASSEGLAVRDEQFF. The CDR3 region has the DNA TGTGCCAGCAGCGAGGGACTAGCGGTCCGGGATGAGCAGTTCTTC.

V usage is TRBV30 and J usage is TRBJ2-2, with 7 positions matching TRBD1. V dropped 5 bases and J dropped 0; count of bases not matched to a gene: 6. CDR1 and CDR2 (germline): GTSNPN, SVGIG (reference sequence). The CDR3 covers 15 residues. DNA of the CDR3: TGTGCCTGGGCGACAGGGTTGGCGAACACCGGGGAGCTGTTTTTT. It translates to CAWATGLANTGELFF.

The chain uses TRBV12-3 or TRBV12-4 and TRBJ2-2; D unresolved. Trimming took off 2 bases at V and 6 bases at J, with 4 bases between the two ends. The CDR3 is made up of 12 amino acids. As DNA, the CDR3 is TGTGCCAGCAGTTTACCGGCCGGGGAGCTGTTTTTT. The encoded protein is CASSLPAGELFF.

The gene calls are TRBV6-5 and TRBJ1-1, with a tentative D call TRBD1 (6 bases). Germline V lookup: CDR1 MNHEY, CDR2 SVGAGI. V lost 6 bases and J 5 bases, leaving 13 bases between the germline ends. The CDR3 is made up of 13 amino acids. For the CDR3, the DNA is TGTGCCAGCAGGAACCCAGGGGTAACTGAAGCTTTCTTT. Its translation is CASRNPGVTEAFF.

The chain combines TRBV3-1 (or the pseudogene TRBV3-2) with TRBJ2-7; TRBD2 matches 8 bases. This CDR3 contains 16 residues. Looked up from germline, CDR1 is LGHDT and CDR2 is YNNKEL (reference sequence). V was clipped by 1 base and J by 2 bases; unmatched bases: 7. CDR3 protein: CASSQVGGGGTYEQYF. The DNA for the CDR3 is TGTGCCAGCAGCCAAGTCGGGGGGGGAGGAACCTACGAGCAGTACTTC.

The count of this clone is one. This rearrangement joins TRBV24-1 to TRBJ2-2; 8 bases fit TRBD1. The CDR3 has 13 residues. CDR1 and CDR2 (germline): KGHDR, SFDVKD. With 4 bases clipped from V and 8 bases from J, the junction kept 2 bases outside the gene matches. This CDR3 reads CATSDRDRGELFF. CDR3 DNA: TGTGCCACCAGTGACCGGGACAGGGGGGAGCTGTTTTTT.

The gene calls are TRBV29-1 and TRBJ2-1; TRBD2 agrees at 8 bases. The CDR3 contains 18 residues. Germline assignment: CDR1 SQVTM and CDR2 ANQGSEA. With V trimmed by 5 bases and J by 1 base, 16 bases remained unmatched. DNA of the CDR3: TGCAGCGTTCTATCTCTAATCGGAGCGGGAGATTCCTACAATGAGCAGTTCTTC. Its protein product is CSVLSLIGAGDSYNEQFF.

This rearrangement joins TRBV6-5 to TRBJ2-5, with D hard to call. The CDR3 consists of 11 residues. Between the trimmed V and J ends, which lost 2 bases and 5 bases, there was a span of 3 bases. Germline values: CDR1 MNHEY, CDR2 SVGAGI. In DNA form, the CDR3 reads TGTGCCAGCAGTTACGCGGAGACCCAGTACTTC. It translates to CASSYAETQYF.

The genes are TRBV5-1 and TRBJ2-7; 8 bases match TRBD2. CDR1 and CDR2 from the germline V gene are SGHRS and YFSETQ. The V and J ends lost 5 bases and 0 bases, in that order; junction bases with no gene match: 4. The CDR3 extends over 14 amino acids. Here the CDR3 DNA reads TGCGCCAGCAGTGCCGGACTAGCCTCCTACGAGCAGTACTTC. This encodes CASSAGLASYEQYF.

J is TRBJ1-3 and V is TRBV1. TRBV1 has pseudogene status. The CDR3 sequence is 16 residues long. The CDR3 nucleotides are TGCACCAGCAGCCAAGACCGGGAACACTCTGGAAACACCATATATTTT. This sequence encodes CTSSQDREHSGNTIYF.

The chain uses TRBV5-8 and TRBJ2-3; 7 bases fit TRBD2. Germline CDR1 is SGHTS and CDR2 is YDEGEE. Germline trimming cut 0 bases from V and 3 bases from J; bases unmatched to any gene: 1. This CDR3 has 14 amino acids. The CDR3 DNA follows: TGTGCCAGCAGCTTGGACGGGGGGACAGATACGCAGTATTTT. Residues: CASSLDGGTDTQYF.

The chain combines TRBV5-1 with TRBJ2-7; D remains unclear. Germline V lookup: CDR1 SGHRS, CDR2 YFSETQ. The CDR3 is 15 residues long. V was trimmed by 5 bases and J by 2 bases, leaving 17 bases between them. This chain's CDR3 is CASSPSTVTPYEQYF. The DNA for the CDR3 is TGCGCCAGCAGTCCCTCTACGGTAACCCCCTACGAGCAGTACTTC.

CDR3 coding DNA: TGTGCCAGCAGTCCCGGGGGGCCAGGGAGGGGCACTGAAGCTTTCTTT. This codes for CASSPGGPGRGTEAFF. This chain links TRBV2 with TRBJ1-1, with a weak D call TRBD1 (6 bases). V was cut by 5 bases and J by 4 bases, with 20 bases left in between. The CDR3 contains 16 residues. The germline gives CDR1 SNHLY, CDR2 FYNNEI.

The CDR3 DNA is TGTGCCAGCAGTTTGACTAGAAGGTACAATGAGCAGTTCTTC. It codes for CASSLTRRYNEQFF. V is TRBV27 and J is TRBJ2-1; D may be TRBD2 (6 bases). The CDR3 runs to 14 residues. Germline loops: CDR1 MNHEY, CDR2 SMNVEV (reference sequence). V lost 3 bases and J lost 4, with 10 bases in between.